Here is one T cell receptor (beta chain) with its context. The antigen remains undetermined. 60 Vbeta and 13 Jbeta primers were used in PCR. Profiling relied on immunoSEQ multiplex PCR, and the TCRdb table lists in-frame clones only, not all of them. The table lists over 100,000 clones, around 80% of them singletons. This entry belongs to a study of cytomegalovirus exposure and HLA in healthy donors. Findings of the study overall: In a later analysis, HLA-associated beta chains showed higher expansion and lower generation probabilities than comparable chains. Researchers counted 164 TCR beta chains as cytomegalovirus-associated.

Each donor's status was that of a healthy bone marrow donor. Germline CDR1 is SGHTA and CDR2 is FQGNSA. V lost 6 bases and J lost 7; bases outside the gene matches: 6. CDR3 length equals 13 residues. Material: PBMCs. The TCR originated in a man younger than 40 in good health and CMV-seronegative. The V call is TRBV7-2, the J call TRBJ1-2; TRBD1 matches at 9 bases. The CDR3 here is CASSQTGGSGYTF. As DNA, the CDR3 is TGTGCCAGCAGTCAGACAGGGGGTAGTGGCTACACCTTC.